A selection of T cell receptor beta chains follows, all from one sample in a study of blood T cell repertoires in COVID-19. Repertoires were generated with immunoSEQ multiplex PCR, while TCRdb's copy carries only in-frame clones and drops some. The sample contains 200,000 to 300,000 clones, 85% to 95% of which appear only once. The material sequenced was peripheral blood. The receptors here all came from a man between 25 and 39 years old with COVID-19, enrolled during active disease. Each CDR3 is given with its conserved first and last residue. The D gene is left open where the match is weak. Size tells how often a clone was seen (once, few, many) or the class of an expanded clone, and some rows leave it out.

>NA|TRBJ2-1|TRBV5-5|NA
TGTGCCAGCAGCTTGGCCGCGGGCCCCTCCTACAATGAGCAGTTCTTC
CASSLAAGPSYNEQFF
>NA|TRBJ1-2|TRBV3-1/TRBV3-2|NA
TGTGCCAGCAGCCCCGCAGGGGAGGGCTACACCTTC
CASSPAGEGYTF
>NA|TRBJ1-3|TRBV11-3|NA
TGTGCCAGCAGCTTAGATGGCAGCTCTGGAAACACCATATATTTT
CASSLDGSSGNTIYF
>TRBD1|TRBJ2-1|TRBV14|NA
TGTGCCAGCAGCCAGGGGGACAGCAGCTCCTACAATGAGCAGTTCTTC
CASSQGDSSSYNEQFF
>NA|TRBJ2-7|TRBV27|NA
TGTGCCAGCAAGTGGGCCGGGGGCTCCTACGAGCAGTACTTC
CASKWAGGSYEQYF
>NA|TRBJ2-3|TRBV6-5|few
TGTGCCAGCAGTCCCGCCCGACAGGATACGCAGTATTTT
CASSPARQDTQYF
>NA|TRBJ1-1|TRBV19|NA
TGTGCCAGTTCCCATAATACTCCCACTGAAGCTTTCTTT
CASSHNTPTEAFF
>NA|TRBJ1-1|TRBV12-3/TRBV12-4|NA
TGTGCCAGCAGTTTAAACAGGGAAGGGGAAGCTTTCTTT
CASSLNREGEAFF
>NA|TRBJ1-1|TRBV15|NA
TGTGCCACCAGCGGATACAGGCGGGGCCTGAACACTGAAGCTTTCTTT
CATSGYRRGLNTEAFF
>NA|TRBJ1-4|TRBV6-6|NA
TGTGCCAGCAGACGAGACACCGTCTCGTCTAATGAAAAACTGTTTTTT
CASRRDTVSSNEKLFF
>NA|TRBJ2-2|TRBV4-1|NA
TGCGCCAGCAGCCAAGAGGGCGTACCGAACACCGGGGAGCTGTTTTTT
CASSQEGVPNTGELFF
>NA|TRBJ2-7|TRBV5-6|few
TGTGCCAGCAGCTTCGCGGCGGCATACGAGCAGTACTTC
CASSFAAAYEQYF
>NA|TRBJ1-6|TRBV5-1|NA
TGCGCCAGCAGCTTGTATGGGTCAGGGGTGGATTCACCCCTCCACTTT
CASSLYGSGVDSPLHF
>NA|TRBJ1-1|TRBV12-3/TRBV12-4|NA
TGTGCCAGCAGTTTTACAGGGCTCGCTGAAGCTTTCTTT
CASSFTGLAEAFF
>NA|TRBJ1-3|TRBV3-1/TRBV3-2|once
TGTGCCAGCAGCCAAGGCGGCCGACGGGCTGGAAACACCATATATTTT
CASSQGGRRAGNTIYF
>TRBD1|TRBJ1-5|TRBV15|NA
TGTGCCACCAGCAGAGATCTAGGACAGGGATTTCAGCCCCAGCATTTT
CATSRDLGQGFQPQHF
>TRBD1|TRBJ2-7|TRBV10-3|NA
TGTGCCATCAGTCGACAGGGGGGGGACGAGCAGTACTTC
CAISRQGGDEQYF
>TRBD1|TRBJ1-2|TRBV7-9|NA
TGTGCCAGCAGCTTACCGCAGGGACAGGGCGTAGGCTACACCTTC
CASSLPQGQGVGYTF
>TRBD1|TRBJ2-7|TRBV19|NA
TGTGCCAGTAGTCCCTTGACAGGGACCTACGAGCAGTACTTC
CASSPLTGTYEQYF
>NA|TRBJ2-3|TRBV13|once
TGTGCCAGCAGCTCAGGACACAGCACAGATACGCAGTATTTT
CASSSGHSTDTQYF
>TRBD2|TRBJ2-1|TRBV10-1|NA
TGCGCCAGCAGACTAGCGGGGGATGTCTACAATGAGCAGTTCTTC
CASRLAGDVYNEQFF
>TRBD1|TRBJ1-1|TRBV18|once
TGTGCCAGCTCACCAGACAGGGGCGCTTTCTTT
CASSPDRGAFF
>NA|TRBJ1-1|TRBV19|NA
TGTGCCAGTAGAACCCGACAGTACACTGAAGCTTTCTTT
CASRTRQYTEAFF
>NA|TRBJ1-2|TRBV5-1|NA
TGCGCCAGCAGCTTCACGGGGAAACCTAACTATGGCTACACCTTC
CASSFTGKPNYGYTF